This T cell receptor beta chain was observed in a study of T cell responses to AZD1222 COVID-19 vaccine. Study-level background: Second-dose groups at about 4 or about 12 weeks were pooled. Study outcomes and limitations: A mostly white British donor set with more females was recruited, and clonal diversity was possibly underestimated. Repertoires in all cases were sampled only once the peak T cell response had passed.

Generated by immunoSEQ multiplex PCR, the TCRdb table keeps only in-frame clones and is missing some. The sample consists of 150,000 to 160,000 clones, 90% of them appearing once. This CDR3 comprises 11 residues. The V gene lost 8 bases and the J gene lost 5 bases, with 9 bases spanning the gap. The germline V gene encodes CDR1 LNHDA and CDR2 SQIVND (reference sequence). Comments on this clone: The antigen remains undetermined.

The receptor's source is an adult in good health. The chain is built from TRBV19 and TRBJ1-1; no reliable D call. The source was peripheral blood, collected on day 0 of AZD1222 vaccination. CDR3 DNA: TGTGCCAGTGGAATTGGGACTGAAGCTTTCTTT. The encoded protein is CASGIGTEAFF. The full variable domain, in which reference TRBV19 and TRBJ1-1 provide the parts outside the CDR3, is DGGITQSPKYLFRKEGQNVTLSCEQNLNHDAMYWYRQDPGQGLRLIYYSQIVNDFQKGDIAEGYSVSREKKESFPLTVTSAQKNPTAFYLCASGIGTEAFFGQGTRLTVV.